Below, one TCR beta chain is given with its context. Its specificity is unknown. This sample's treatment: oral pan-JAK inhibitor, 5-10 mg twice daily. Those with alopecia areata gave lesional scalp punch biopsies and peripheral blood. This record belongs to a study of CD8+ T cells in alopecia areata. General study findings and limits: One nonresponder makes the tie between baseline CD8+ expansion and response uncertain. Normal-skin resident alphabeta T cells also appear among scalp sample sequences.

Between the trimmed V and J ends, which lost 0 bases and 0 bases, there was a span of 7 bases. This CDR3 has 16 amino acids. Per the germline V gene, CDR1 is SGHNT and CDR2 is YYREEE (reference sequence). TCR sequencing used cDNA made by reverse transcription of extracted RNA. Profiling relied on immunoSEQ multiplex PCR, and the TCRdb table lists in-frame clones only, not all of them. The sample shows 270,000 or so clones, 55% to 70% of them seen only once. The sequence was obtained from a human donor with alopecia areata. The starting material was CD4+ T cells sorted from blood, obtained at week 24, from a patient treated with tofacitinib. J is TRBJ1-6 and V is TRBV5-4; D is unresolved. The CDR3 coding sequence is TGTGCCAGCAGCTTGGCGGGGAGCTCCTATAATTCACCCCTCCACTTT. Residues: CASSLAGSSYNSPLHF.